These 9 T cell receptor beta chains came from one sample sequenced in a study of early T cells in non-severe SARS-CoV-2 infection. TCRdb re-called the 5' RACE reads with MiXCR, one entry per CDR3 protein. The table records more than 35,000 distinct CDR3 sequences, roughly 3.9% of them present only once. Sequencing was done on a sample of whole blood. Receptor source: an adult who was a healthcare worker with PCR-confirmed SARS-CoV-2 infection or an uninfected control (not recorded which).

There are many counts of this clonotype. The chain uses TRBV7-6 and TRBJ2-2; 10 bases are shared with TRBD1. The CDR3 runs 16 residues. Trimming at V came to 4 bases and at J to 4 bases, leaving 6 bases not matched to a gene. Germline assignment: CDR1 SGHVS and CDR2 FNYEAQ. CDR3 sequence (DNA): TGTGCCAGCAGCTCCCCGGGACAGGGGTTCACCGGGGAGCTGTTTTTT. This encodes CASSSPGQGFTGELFF.

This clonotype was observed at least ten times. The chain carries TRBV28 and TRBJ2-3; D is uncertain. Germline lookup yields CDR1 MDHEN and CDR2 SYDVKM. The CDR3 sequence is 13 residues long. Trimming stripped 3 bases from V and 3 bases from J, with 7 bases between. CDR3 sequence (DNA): TGTGCCAGCAGTTTGAAGGGAACAGATACGCAGTATTTT. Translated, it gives CASSLKGTDTQYF.

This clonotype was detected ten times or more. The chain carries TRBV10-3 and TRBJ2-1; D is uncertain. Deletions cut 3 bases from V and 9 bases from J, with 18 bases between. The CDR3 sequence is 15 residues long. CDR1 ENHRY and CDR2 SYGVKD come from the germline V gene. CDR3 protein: CAISDPRARFGEQFF. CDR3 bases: TGTGCCATCAGTGACCCACGCGCCAGGTTCGGTGAGCAGTTCTTC.

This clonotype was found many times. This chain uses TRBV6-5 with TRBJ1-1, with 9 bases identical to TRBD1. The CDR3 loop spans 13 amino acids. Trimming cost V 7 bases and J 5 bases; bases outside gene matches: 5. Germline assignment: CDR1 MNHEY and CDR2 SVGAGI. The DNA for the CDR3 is TGTGCCAGCACCTTGACAGGGGGTACTGAAGCTTTCTTT. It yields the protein CASTLTGGTEAFF.

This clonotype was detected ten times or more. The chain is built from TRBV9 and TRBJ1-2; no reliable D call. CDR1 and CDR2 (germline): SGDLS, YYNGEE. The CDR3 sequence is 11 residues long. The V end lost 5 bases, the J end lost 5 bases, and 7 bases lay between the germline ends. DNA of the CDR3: TGTGCCAGCAGTGCGAGTTATGGCTACACCTTC. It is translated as CASSASYGYTF.

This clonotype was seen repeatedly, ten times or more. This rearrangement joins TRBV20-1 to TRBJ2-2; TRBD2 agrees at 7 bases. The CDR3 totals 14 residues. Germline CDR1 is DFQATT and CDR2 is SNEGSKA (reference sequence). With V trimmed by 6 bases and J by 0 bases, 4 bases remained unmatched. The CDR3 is CSARAGANTGELFF. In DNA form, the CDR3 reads TGCAGTGCGAGGGCGGGGGCGAACACCGGGGAGCTGTTTTTT.

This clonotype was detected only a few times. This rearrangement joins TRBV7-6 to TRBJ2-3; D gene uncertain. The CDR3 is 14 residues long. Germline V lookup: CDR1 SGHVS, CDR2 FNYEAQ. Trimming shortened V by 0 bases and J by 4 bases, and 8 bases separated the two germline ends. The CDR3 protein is CASSLAFSADTQYF. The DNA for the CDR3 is TGTGCCAGCAGCTTAGCTTTTTCCGCAGATACGCAGTATTTT. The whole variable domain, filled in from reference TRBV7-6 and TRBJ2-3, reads GAGVSQSPRYKVTKRGQDVALRCDPISGHVSLYWYRQALGQGPEFLTYFNYEAQQDKSGLPNDRFSAERPEGSISTLTIQRTEQRDSAMYRCASSLAFSADTQYFGPGTRLTVL.

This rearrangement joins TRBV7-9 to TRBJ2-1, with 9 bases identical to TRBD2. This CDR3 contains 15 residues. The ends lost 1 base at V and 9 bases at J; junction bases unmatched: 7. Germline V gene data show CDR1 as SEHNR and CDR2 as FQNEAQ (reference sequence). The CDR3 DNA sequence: TGTGCCAGCAGCTTAGGGACTAGCGCGGAGGGTGAGCAGTTCTTC. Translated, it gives CASSLGTSAEGEQFF.

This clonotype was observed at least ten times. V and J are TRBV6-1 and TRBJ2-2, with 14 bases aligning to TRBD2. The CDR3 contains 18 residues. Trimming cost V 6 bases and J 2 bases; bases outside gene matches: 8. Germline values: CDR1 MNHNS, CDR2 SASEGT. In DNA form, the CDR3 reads TGTGCCAGCAGCCGACTAGCGGGAGGGGCAATCAACACCGGGGAGCTGTTTTTT. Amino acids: CASSRLAGGAINTGELFF.